What follows describes a single T cell receptor (beta chain). Its antigen is as yet unknown. In patients chosen for sequencing, flow cytometry had shown CD8+CD57+ cell expansion. The diagnosis in all patients was severe acquired aplastic anemia. Patients had undergone no therapy by the time their blood was sampled. This entry is derived from a study of CD8+CD57+ T cells in acquired aplastic anemia. In the study overall: The mean DNA yield obtained from sorted CD4+ and CD8+ cells came to around 3 ug. General study results and limits: Patients and controls were found to share 25 to 35 CD8+ CDR3 sequences.

The CDR3 covers 15 residues. The V gene's germline CDR1 is DFQATT and CDR2 SNEGSKA (reference sequence). V gave up 3 bases and J gave up 0 bases, with 15 bases separating them. Genomic DNA constituted the template upon which TCR beta VDJ and CDR3 profiling was performed. MiXCR was run by TCRdb on the reads, yielding one entry per CDR3 protein. The sample lists about 160,000 distinct CDR3 sequences, approximately 51% occurring once. This sequence joins TRBV20-1 and TRBJ2-7; no clear D gene. Sequenced input: sorted CD4+, CD8+, or CD8+CD57+ T cells (not recorded which) from PBMCs. The sequence was collected from a human donor with aplastic anemia. CDR3 nucleotide sequence: TGCAGTGCTAGTCTGGGCCTGCCTTCCTCCTACGAGCAGTACTTC. It codes for CSASLGLPSSYEQYF.